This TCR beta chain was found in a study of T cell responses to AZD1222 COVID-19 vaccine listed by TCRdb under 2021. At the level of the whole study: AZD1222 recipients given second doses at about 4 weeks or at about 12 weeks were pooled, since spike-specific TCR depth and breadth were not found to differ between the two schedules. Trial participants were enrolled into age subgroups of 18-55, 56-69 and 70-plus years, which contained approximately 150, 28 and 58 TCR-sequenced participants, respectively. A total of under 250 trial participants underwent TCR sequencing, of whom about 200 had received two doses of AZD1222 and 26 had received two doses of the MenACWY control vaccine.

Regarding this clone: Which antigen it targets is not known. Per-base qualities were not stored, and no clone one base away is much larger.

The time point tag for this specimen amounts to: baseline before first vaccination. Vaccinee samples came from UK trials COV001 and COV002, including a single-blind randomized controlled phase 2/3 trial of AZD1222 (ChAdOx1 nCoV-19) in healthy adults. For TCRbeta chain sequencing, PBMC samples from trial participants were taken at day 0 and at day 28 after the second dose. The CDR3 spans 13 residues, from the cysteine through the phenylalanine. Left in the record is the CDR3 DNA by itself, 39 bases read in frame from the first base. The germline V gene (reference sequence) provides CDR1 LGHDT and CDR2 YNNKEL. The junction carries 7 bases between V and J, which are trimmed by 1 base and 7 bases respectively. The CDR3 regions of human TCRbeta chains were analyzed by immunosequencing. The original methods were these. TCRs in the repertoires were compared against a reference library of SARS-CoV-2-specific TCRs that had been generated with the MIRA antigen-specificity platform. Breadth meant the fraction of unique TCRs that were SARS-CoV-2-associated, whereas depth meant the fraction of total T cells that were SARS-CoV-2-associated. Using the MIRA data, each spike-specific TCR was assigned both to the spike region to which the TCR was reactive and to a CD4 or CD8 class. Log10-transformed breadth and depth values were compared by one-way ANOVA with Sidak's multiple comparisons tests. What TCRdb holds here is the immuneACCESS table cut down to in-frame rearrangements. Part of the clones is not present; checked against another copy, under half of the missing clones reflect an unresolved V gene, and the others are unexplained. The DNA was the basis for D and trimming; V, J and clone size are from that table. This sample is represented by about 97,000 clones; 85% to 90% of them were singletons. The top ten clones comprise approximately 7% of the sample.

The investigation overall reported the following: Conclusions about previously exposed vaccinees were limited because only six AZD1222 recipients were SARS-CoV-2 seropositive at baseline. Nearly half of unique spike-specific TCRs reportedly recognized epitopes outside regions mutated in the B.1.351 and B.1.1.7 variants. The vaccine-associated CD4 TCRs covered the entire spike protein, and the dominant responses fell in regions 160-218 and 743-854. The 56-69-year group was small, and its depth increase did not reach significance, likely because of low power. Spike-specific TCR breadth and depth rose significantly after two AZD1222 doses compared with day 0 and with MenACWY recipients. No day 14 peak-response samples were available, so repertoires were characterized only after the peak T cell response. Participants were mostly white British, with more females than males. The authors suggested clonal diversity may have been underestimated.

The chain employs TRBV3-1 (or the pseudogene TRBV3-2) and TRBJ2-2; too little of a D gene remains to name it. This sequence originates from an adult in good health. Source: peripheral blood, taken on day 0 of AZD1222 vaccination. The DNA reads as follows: TGTGCCAGCAGCCAAGGGCCGATCGGGGAGCTGTTTTTT. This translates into CASSQGPIGELFF.